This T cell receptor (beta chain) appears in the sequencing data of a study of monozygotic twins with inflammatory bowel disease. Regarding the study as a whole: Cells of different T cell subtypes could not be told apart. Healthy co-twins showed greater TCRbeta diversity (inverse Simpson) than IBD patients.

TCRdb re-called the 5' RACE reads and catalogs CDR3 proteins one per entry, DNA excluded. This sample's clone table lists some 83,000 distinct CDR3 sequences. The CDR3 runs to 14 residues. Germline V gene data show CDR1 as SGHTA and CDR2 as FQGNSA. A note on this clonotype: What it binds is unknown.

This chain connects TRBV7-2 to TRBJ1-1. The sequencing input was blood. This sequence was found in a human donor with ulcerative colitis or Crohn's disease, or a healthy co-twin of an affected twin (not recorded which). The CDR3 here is CASSRQRQNTEAFF.